The clone carrying this T cell receptor (beta chain) has just one count. This entry is derived from a study of cytomegalovirus exposure and HLA in healthy donors. The PCR ran on 60 Vbeta and 13 Jbeta primers. Some clones are missing from TCRdb's copy, which holds only in-frame ones; the method was immunoSEQ multiplex PCR. The sample shows 150,000 to 200,000 clones, around 80% of them seen only once. This TCR was sampled from a male donor in good health and CMV-seronegative. The sample comprised PBMCs.

CDR3 protein: CASSLLAARNNEQFF. The CDR3 DNA reads as TGTGCCAGTAGCCTGCTAGCGGCAAGGAACAATGAGCAGTTCTTC. The genes are TRBV19 and TRBJ2-1; 7 nucleotides line up with TRBD2. The CDR3 spans 15 residues. V was pared by 6 bases and J by 5 bases, with 10 bases of the junction left unmatched. CDR1 is LNHDA and CDR2 is SQIVND in the germline V gene (reference sequence).